Each of the 16 T cell receptor beta chains below was sequenced from the same sample in a study of blood T cells in healthy people across ages. Alongside a J-beta primer mix, a sample-barcoded 5' primer served in a second PCR lasting 7 to 11 cycles. MiXCR was run by TCRdb on the 5' RACE reads, yielding one entry per CDR3 protein. The sample yields about 970,000 distinct CDR3 sequences, just over 50% seen once. Sequencing was carried out using blood. These receptors were collected from a woman aged 55-75 years in good health.

CDR3 DNA sequence: TGTGCCATCAGTGAGGGGACGGCAATCGTCAACGAGCAGTACTTC. Translation: CAISEGTAIVNEQYF. The rearrangement joins TRBV10-3 to TRBJ2-4; D may correspond to TRBD1 or TRBD2 (5 bases each). The end of the DNA fits TRBJ2-7 better, so the J call may be wrong. Germline V gene sequence: CDR1 ENHRY, CDR2 SYGVKD. The CDR3 extends over 15 amino acids.

There are a few counts of this clonotype. This sequence joins TRBV27 and TRBJ2-7, with D unresolved. The CDR3 spans 14 residues. Trimming stripped 5 bases from V and 6 bases from J, with 17 bases between. From germline, CDR1 is MNHEY and CDR2 SMNVEV (reference sequence). CDR3: CASSPRTHPSEQYF. CDR3 DNA sequence: TGTGCCAGCAGTCCCAGGACCCATCCCTCCGAGCAGTACTTC.

This clonotype has more than one count but fewer than ten. The V and J genes are TRBV29-1 and TRBJ2-1; D is undetermined. Per germline, CDR1 SQVTM and CDR2 ANQGSEA. Trimming removed 2 bases at V and 4 bases at J, with 6 bases between. The CDR3 runs to 12 residues. The CDR3 region is CSVERYYNEQFF. The CDR3, as DNA: TGCAGCGTTGAACGATATTACAATGAGCAGTTCTTC.

The V gene is TRBV7-6, the J gene TRBJ2-7, with D maybe TRBD2 (6 bases). Germline CDR1 SGHVS, CDR2 FNYEAQ. The CDR3 contains 15 residues. V was cut by 6 bases and J by 0 bases, with 15 bases left in between. The CDR3 nucleotides are TGTGCCAGCAGTCCCCAGGAGGGTAGCTCCTACGAGCAGTACTTC. Protein product: CASSPQEGSSYEQYF. The complete variable domain, with remaining parts taken from reference TRBV7-6 and TRBJ2-7, reads GAGVSQSPRYKVTKRGQDVALRCDPISGHVSLYWYRQALGQGPEFLTYFNYEAQQDKSGLPNDRFSAERPEGSISTLTIQRTEQRDSAMYRCASSPQEGSSYEQYFGPGTRLTVT.

The chain is built from TRBV20-1 and TRBJ2-3; no reliable D call. Germline-derived CDR1 and CDR2 are DFQATT and SNEGSKA (reference sequence). This CDR3 has 14 residues. Trimming removed 5 bases from V and 1 base from J, with 13 bases in between. The CDR3 nucleotides are TGCAGTGCTCCGCGGACCGCTGGCACAGATACGCAGTATTTT. Protein: CSAPRTAGTDTQYF.

On this clonotype: The junction departs from the called germline gene at one end, perhaps through a read error. The gene calls are TRBV6-6 and TRBJ2-1, with D perhaps TRBD2 (5 bases). This CDR3 is 14 amino acids long. Germline loops: CDR1 MNHNY, CDR2 SVGAGI (reference sequence). CDR3: CAMYLLDSYSEQFF. In nucleotides, the CDR3 is TGTGCCATGTACTTACTAGATTCCTACAGTGAGCAGTTCTTC.

This clonotype was seen a handful of times. The chain uses TRBV7-2 and TRBJ2-3, with TRBD1 identical over 8 bases. The CDR3 contains 16 residues. V was clipped by 6 bases and J by 2 bases; unmatched bases: 10. Germline V gene sequence: CDR1 SGHTA, CDR2 FQGNSA. CDR3 sequence: CASSQAGTGYTDTQYF. In nucleotides, the CDR3 is TGTGCCAGCAGTCAAGCCGGGACAGGATACACAGATACGCAGTATTTT.

Only a few counts were recorded for this clonotype. The chain recombines TRBV6-5 with TRBJ1-2; perhaps TRBD1 as D (6 bases). Germline assignment: CDR1 MNHEY and CDR2 SVGAGI. Trimming removed 7 bases at V and 2 bases at J, with 14 bases between. The CDR3 has 14 residues. CDR3 sequence reads: CASKQGLPNYGYTF. CDR3 DNA: TGTGCCAGCAAACAGGGACTGCCCAACTATGGCTACACCTTC.

The rearrangement links TRBV19 to TRBJ2-4; no clear D gene. CDR1 is LNHDA, CDR2 SQIVND, per germline (reference sequence). CDR3 length: 16 amino acids. Trimming pared 1 base from V and 7 bases from J, leaving 17 bases between. CDR3 nucleotides: TGTGCCAGTAGTATAGTAGGCACTTGGATGGCTAACATTCAGTACTTC. Translated: CASSIVGTWMANIQYF.

In this sample, this clonotype turned up a few times. The chain uses TRBV29-1 and TRBJ2-1; the match to TRBD2 covers 10 bases. Germline V gives CDR1 SQVTM, CDR2 ANQGSEA. This CDR3 region has 14 residues. The V and J ends lost 4 bases and 4 bases, in that order; junction bases with no gene match: 4. CDR3 sequence (DNA): TGCAGCGTTGGGATAGCGGGAGGTTACAATGAGCAGTTCTTC. It yields the protein CSVGIAGGYNEQFF.

The V and J genes are TRBV3-1 and TRBJ2-5; D gene ambiguous. V was cut by 1 base and J by 2 bases, with 11 bases left in between. The CDR3 extends over 15 amino acids. Germline lookup yields CDR1 LGHDT and CDR2 YNNKEL (reference sequence). The CDR3, as DNA: TGTGCCAGCAGCCAAGTTAGAGCAGCACAAGAGACCCAGTACTTC. This encodes CASSQVRAAQETQYF.

In this sample, this clonotype turned up once. The chain links TRBV7-3 to TRBJ2-3; TRBD2 might be the D (5 bases). The germline V gene has CDR1 SGHTA and CDR2 FQGTGA. The CDR3 totals 17 residues. The ends were cut back, 8 bases at V and 0 bases at J, with 21 bases in the middle. The CDR3 is CASLWASRLTSTDTQYF. For the CDR3, the DNA is TGTGCCAGCCTATGGGCTAGCAGACTTACTAGCACAGATACGCAGTATTTT.

DNA for the CDR3: TGTGCCAGCAGTCCTCCGACTACCCCGACCCAGTACTTC. It codes for CASSPPTTPTQYF. The chain couples TRBV6-2 or TRBV6-3 to TRBJ2-5, with D tentatively TRBD2 (5 bases). The CDR3 totals 13 residues. Trimming pared 5 bases from V and 7 bases from J, leaving 14 bases between. The germline V gene has CDR1 MNHEY and CDR2 SVGEGT.

V usage is TRBV28 and J usage is TRBJ1-5, with D unresolved. The germline CDR1 and CDR2 sequences are MDHEN and SYDVKM. The CDR3 extends over 15 amino acids. V was cut by 1 base and J by 6 bases, with 13 bases left in between. The CDR3 DNA sequence: TGTGCCAGCAGTTTATTCTGGGCAGGAAGTCAGCCCCAGCATTTT. Its protein product is CASSLFWAGSQPQHF.

CDR3 nucleotide sequence: TGTGCCAGCAGGTCCGGGACAGGGCCTAATGAAAAACTGTTTTTT. It yields the protein CASRSGTGPNEKLFF. This chain joins TRBV7-9 and TRBJ1-4; TRBD1 agrees at 9 bases. Germline V gene data show CDR1 as SEHNR and CDR2 as FQNEAQ (reference sequence). The junction had 5 bases not matched to a gene; V was cut back by 6 bases and J by 3 bases. This CDR3 is built from 15 residues.

J is TRBJ2-4 and V is TRBV6-2 or TRBV6-3, with D tentatively TRBD1 (6 bases). V shed 8 bases and J shed 0 bases, with 11 bases lying between them. CDR3 length: 14 amino acids. Germline V gives CDR1 MNHEY, CDR2 SVGEGT. DNA for the CDR3: TGTGCCAGCGGACAGACCCTAGCCAAAAACATTCAGTACTTC. Its translation: CASGQTLAKNIQYF.